The clone carrying this T cell receptor (beta chain) is large (0.1 to 1%) in the sample. This entry is derived from a study of immune characterization of retroperitoneal liposarcoma. The CDR3 spans 16 residues. V was pared by 5 bases and J by 8 bases, with 12 bases of the junction left unmatched. Per germline, CDR1 MNHNS and CDR2 SASEGT. TCRdb re-called the PCR reads with MiXCR, one entry per CDR3 protein. Among 12,000 or so distinct CDR3 sequences, 26% were seen once, and the ten largest hold over 8.5%. This chain uses TRBV6-1 with TRBJ1-2, with TRBD1 identical over 12 bases. The sample taken for sequencing was tumor tissue. The sequence was obtained from a female donor with retroperitoneal liposarcoma. CDR3 sequence reads: CASSYGTGGERAGYTF. CDR3 coding DNA: TGTGCCAGCAGTTATGGGACAGGGGGCGAAAGGGCCGGCTACACCTTC.